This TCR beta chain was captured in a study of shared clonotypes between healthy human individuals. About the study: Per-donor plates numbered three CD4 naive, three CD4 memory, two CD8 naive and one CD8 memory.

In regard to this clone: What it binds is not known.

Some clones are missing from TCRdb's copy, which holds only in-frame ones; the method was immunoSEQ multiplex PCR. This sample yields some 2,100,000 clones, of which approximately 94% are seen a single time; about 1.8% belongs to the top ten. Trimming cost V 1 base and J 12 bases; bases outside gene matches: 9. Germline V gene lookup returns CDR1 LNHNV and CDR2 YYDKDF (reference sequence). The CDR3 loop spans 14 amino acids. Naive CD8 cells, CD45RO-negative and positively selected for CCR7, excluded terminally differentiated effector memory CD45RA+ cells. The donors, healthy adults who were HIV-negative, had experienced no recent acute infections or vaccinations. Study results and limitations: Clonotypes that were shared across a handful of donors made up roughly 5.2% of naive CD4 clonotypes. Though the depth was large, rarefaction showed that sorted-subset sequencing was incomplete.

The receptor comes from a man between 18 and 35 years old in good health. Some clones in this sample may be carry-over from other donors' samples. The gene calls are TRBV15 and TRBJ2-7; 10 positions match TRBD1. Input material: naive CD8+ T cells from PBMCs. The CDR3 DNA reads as TGTGCCACCAGCAGAGGGACGGGACAGGGGTTTTTGTACTTC. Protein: CATSRGTGQGFLYF.